These T cell receptor beta chains were read from a single sample in a study of blood T cell repertoires in COVID-19. The table came from immunoSEQ multiplex PCR; TCRdb's copy has only in-frame clones and leaves some out. The table lists under 300,000 clones, 80% to 85% of them singletons. The specimen sequenced was peripheral blood. The source of these receptors is a woman aged 18-29 years with acute or convalescent COVID-19. The CDR3 runs from the conserved cysteine through the conserved F or W. D genes are given only for firm matches. Only part of the rows carry a size: once, few, many, or a class if the clone is expanded.

j_gene: TRBJ2-5
d_gene: .
abundance: .
v_gene: TRBV7-9
CDR3nt: TGTGCCAGCAGCTTAGGGGGGGGCGGTGAGACCCAGTACTTC
CDR3aa: CASSLGGGGETQYF

j_gene: TRBJ1-1
d_gene: TRBD1
abundance: .
v_gene: TRBV7-9
CDR3nt: TGTGCCAGCAGTTATCTACAGGGGGCGGCTGACACTGAAGCTTTCTTT
CDR3aa: CASSYLQGAADTEAFF

j_gene: TRBJ2-2
d_gene: .
abundance: .
v_gene: TRBV11-3
CDR3nt: TGTGCCAGCAGCTCAACCGGGACCGGGGAGCTGTTTTTT
CDR3aa: CASSSTGTGELFF

j_gene: TRBJ1-2
d_gene: TRBD1
abundance: .
v_gene: TRBV7-8
CDR3nt: TGTGCCAGCAGCCGAGACAGGGAGTATGGCTACACCTTC
CDR3aa: CASSRDREYGYTF

j_gene: TRBJ2-7
d_gene: TRBD1
abundance: .
v_gene: TRBV6-5
CDR3nt: TGTGCCAGCAGTTTCGCCGACAGGGTCGAGCAGTACTTC
CDR3aa: CASSFADRVEQYF

j_gene: TRBJ2-1
d_gene: .
abundance: once
v_gene: TRBV3-1/TRBV3-2
CDR3nt: TGTGCCAGCAGCCCCCGATCAGCGGTAACCTACAATGAGCAGTTCTTC
CDR3aa: CASSPRSAVTYNEQFF

j_gene: TRBJ2-6
d_gene: .
abundance: few
v_gene: TRBV19
CDR3nt: TGTGCCAGTACCCCCCCAACAGGGTGGGCTGGGGCCAACGTCCTGACTTTC
CDR3aa: CASTPPTGWAGANVLTF

j_gene: TRBJ2-7
d_gene: TRBD1
abundance: .
v_gene: TRBV5-5
CDR3nt: TGTGCCAGCAGCAGACAGGGTGTCGAGCAGTACTTC
CDR3aa: CASSRQGVEQYF

j_gene: TRBJ1-5
d_gene: TRBD1
abundance: .
v_gene: TRBV29-1
CDR3nt: TGCAGCGCAACAGGGGCAGGTGAGCCCCAGCATTTT
CDR3aa: CSATGAGEPQHF

j_gene: TRBJ1-1
d_gene: .
abundance: .
v_gene: TRBV28
CDR3nt: TGTGCCAGCAGTTTATGGTCCGGACAGTACACTGAAGCTTTCTTT
CDR3aa: CASSLWSGQYTEAFF

j_gene: TRBJ1-6
d_gene: TRBD1
abundance: .
v_gene: TRBV5-1
CDR3nt: TGCGCCAGCAGCTTGGGACAGGGAAATAATTCACCCCTCCACTTT
CDR3aa: CASSLGQGNNSPLHF

j_gene: TRBJ2-2
d_gene: TRBD2
abundance: .
v_gene: TRBV4-2
CDR3nt: TGTGCCAGCAGCCAAGATGGGTTTCTAGCGGAGGACACCGGGGAGCTGTTTTTT
CDR3aa: CASSQDGFLAEDTGELFF

j_gene: TRBJ2-7
d_gene: TRBD2
abundance: .
v_gene: TRBV4-3
CDR3nt: TGCGCCAGCAGCCTTGGGACTAGCGGGACCTACGAGCAGTACTTC
CDR3aa: CASSLGTSGTYEQYF

j_gene: TRBJ2-2
d_gene: .
abundance: once
v_gene: TRBV11-3
CDR3nt: TGTGCCAGCAGCCCAGGCCTTACAGGGCCCCTTGACACCGGGGAGCTGTTTTTT
CDR3aa: CASSPGLTGPLDTGELFF

j_gene: TRBJ2-7
d_gene: .
abundance: .
v_gene: TRBV27
CDR3nt: TGTGCCAGCAGTTTATCGGGGGGAAGAGGCTCCTACGAGCAGTACTTC
CDR3aa: CASSLSGGRGSYEQYF

j_gene: TRBJ1-1
d_gene: TRBD1
abundance: .
v_gene: TRBV25-1
CDR3nt: TGTGCCAGCAGTGAATCGTGGCCAGGGGGTAACACTGAAGCTTTCTTT
CDR3aa: CASSESWPGGNTEAFF